This T cell receptor (beta chain) came from a study of cytomegalovirus exposure and HLA in healthy donors. To note about this clone: Its target is unknown. This sample includes further DNA sequences coding for the same CDR3.

Primers for the PCR totalled 60 Vbeta and 13 Jbeta. Measured with immunoSEQ multiplex PCR; TCRdb has only the in-frame clones, and not every one. Among around 120,000 clones listed, just over 70% were seen once. Study-wide points: Later on, a genetic analysis was performed. It linked a missense variant in DCLRE1C with V- and J-gene trimming of TCR beta.

The receptor's source is a woman aged 55-69 years in good health and CMV-seropositive. Specimen: PBMCs.

For the CDR3, the DNA is TGTGCCAGCAGCCGCGGGTTGGGGAGCAATCAGCCCCAGCATTTT. Translating it yields CASSRGLGSNQPQHF. V usage is TRBV11-2 and J usage is TRBJ1-5, with unresolved D. In germline, CDR1 is SGHAT, CDR2 FQNNGV. V was cut by 5 bases and J by 1 base, with 12 bases left in between. The CDR3 is 15 residues long.